This TCR beta chain was found in a study of blood T cell repertoires in COVID-19. Study background: Whether acute or convalescent, the COVID-19 samples came from the United States, Italy and Spain.

In the original analysis: Reference gene primer amplification gave estimated nucleated cell counts. Sequencing used immunoSEQ multiplex PCR; TCRdb keeps in-frame clones, though not all of them. D and trimming were read from the DNA, whereas the V and J calls and clone size are those reported in that table. The data show around 140,000 clones, around 90% seen once. The CDR3 has 15 amino acids. J lost 7 bases, V lost 1 base, and 6 bases had no gene match. Germline V gene lookup returns CDR1 SGHAT and CDR2 FQNNGV. This chain uses TRBV11-2 with TRBJ1-4; 7 nucleotides align to TRBD1. The origin of this receptor is an older man with acute or convalescent COVID-19. Sequenced sample: peripheral blood. This CDR3 is CASSLVGGGGEKLFF. Written as DNA, the CDR3 is TGTGCCAGCAGCTTAGTAGGAGGGGGCGGTGAAAAACTGTTTTTT.